This TCR beta chain was retrieved from a study of Tregs in tolerant kidney transplant recipients. Study-wide points: Tregs expanded with activated donor B cells seemed most donor-specific.

Libraries were prepared by immunoSEQ multiplex PCR; TCRdb keeps only in-frame clonotypes and omits some of them. The sample lists about 81,000 clones, roughly 90% occurring once. The nonmyeloablative bone marrow transplants came from related graft donors, with transient mixed chimerism. Thawed PBMCs were FACS-sorted into unstimulated CD4+CD25+CD127- regulatory T cells, CD4+CD25- non-regulatory cells, CD4 and CD8 cells. V shed 6 bases and J shed 8 bases, with 8 bases lying between them. CDR3 length: 11 residues. Germline CDR1 and CDR2: ENHRY and SYGVKD. As concerns this clone: Its antigen is still unknown.

The sample here was CD4+ T cells from blood (PBMCs), taken 24 months after the transplant. This clonotype was obtained from a human patient who received a combined kidney and bone marrow transplant. The T cells may come from the graft donor. The chain joins TRBV10-3 to TRBJ2-1; D unclear. The CDR3 bases are TGTGCCATCAGGACTGGAGATGAGCAGTTCTTC. Protein sequence: CAIRTGDEQFF.